The 24 T cell receptor beta chains listed next were all sequenced from one sample in a study of T cell responses to AZD1222 COVID-19 vaccine. Data came from immunoSEQ multiplex PCR; TCRdb stores just in-frame clones and leaves some out. The profile covers under 150,000 clones, with under 95% appearing a single time and 5.2% taken by the ten largest. The input for sequencing was peripheral blood, taken on day 0 of AZD1222 vaccination. Receptors originate from an adult in good health.

The chain is built from TRBV10-3 and TRBJ2-2, with 11 bases matching TRBD1. Germline values: CDR1 ENHRY, CDR2 SYGVKD. V was pared by 6 bases and J by 7 bases, with 7 bases of the junction left unmatched. The CDR3 sequence is 15 residues long. The CDR3 DNA sequence: TGTGCCATCAGCACTGGACAGGGGGCGATCGGGGAGCTGTTTTTT. It codes for CAISTGQGAIGELFF.

This sequence joins TRBV19 and TRBJ1-4; D gene uncertain. Germline V lookup: CDR1 LNHDA, CDR2 SQIVND (reference sequence). The CDR3 runs 14 residues. V lost 3 bases and J 8 bases, leaving 13 bases between the germline ends. CDR3 in amino acids: CASSMYNSGEKLFF. CDR3 sequence (DNA): TGTGCCAGTAGTATGTATAATTCCGGCGAAAAACTGTTTTTT.

The chain couples TRBV10-3 to TRBJ1-1; 7 bases agree with TRBD1. In germline, CDR1 is ENHRY, CDR2 SYGVKD. CDR3 size: 13 residues. After removal of 10 bases from V and 5 bases from J, the junction contained 10 bases not matched to a gene. In nucleotides, the CDR3 is TGTGCCACCCGACAGGGAGGTGAAACTGAAGCTTTCTTT. Translated, it gives CATRQGGETEAFF.

This clone has just one count. The identical CDR3 is also encoded by other nucleotide sequences in the sample. The chain joins TRBV19 to TRBJ1-5; D gene unclear. The V and J ends lost 5 bases and 1 base respectively, with 3 bases between them. The germline gives CDR1 LNHDA, CDR2 SQIVND (reference sequence). The CDR3 runs to 12 residues. This CDR3 reads CASSGSNQPQHF. In nucleotides, the CDR3 is TGTGCCAGTAGTGGCAGCAATCAGCCCCAGCATTTT.

The V and J genes are TRBV6-5 and TRBJ1-1; D ambiguous. The CDR3 extends over 15 amino acids. The germline V gene encodes CDR1 MNHEY and CDR2 SVGAGI. Trimming removed 0 bases from V and 4 bases from J, with 12 bases in between. The CDR3 region is CASSYSLVGITEAFF. The CDR3 coding sequence is TGTGCCAGCAGTTACTCGTTAGTAGGAATCACTGAAGCTTTCTTT.

V and J are TRBV7-2 and TRBJ1-2, with D possibly matching TRBD1 (6 bases). The CDR3 consists of 13 residues. In germline, CDR1 is SGHTA, CDR2 FQGNSA. The V and J ends lost 5 bases and 7 bases respectively, with 14 bases between them. CDR3: CASSLGTIPGYTF. The CDR3 nucleotides are TGTGCCAGCAGCCTCGGGACAATACCTGGCTACACCTTC.

This chain connects TRBV4-1 to TRBJ2-2, with TRBD2 matching over 8 bases. This CDR3 region has 17 residues. Germline-derived CDR1 and CDR2 are MGHRA and YSYEKL. V trimming: 2 bases; J trimming: 0 bases; junction bases outside the gene matches: 5. This chain's CDR3 is CASSQRREVPNTGELFF. DNA of the CDR3: TGCGCCAGCAGCCAACGGCGGGAGGTTCCGAACACCGGGGAGCTGTTTTTT.

The chain combines TRBV2 with TRBJ1-1; D call uncertain. The CDR3 runs to 15 residues. Trimming shortened V by 5 bases and J by 1 base, and 14 bases separated the two germline ends. Per germline, CDR1 SNHLY and CDR2 FYNNEI. The CDR3 loop is CASSPQGRENTEAFF. CDR3 nucleotides: TGTGCCAGCAGTCCCCAAGGGAGGGAGAACACTGAAGCTTTCTTT. Supplemented by reference TRBV2 and TRBJ1-1, the full variable domain reads EPEVTQTPSHQVTQMGQEVILRCVPISNHLYFYWYRQILGQKVEFLVSFYNNEISEKSEIFDDQFSVERPDGSNFTLKIRSTKLEDSAMYFCASSPQGRENTEAFFGQGTRLTVV.

This chain connects TRBV12-3 or TRBV12-4 to TRBJ2-1; TRBD1 agrees at 7 bases. The CDR3 contains 13 residues. The ends lost 6 bases at V and 6 bases at J; junction bases unmatched: 5. The CDR3 DNA follows: TGTGCCAGCAGGCCTTACAGGGGCAATGAGCAGTTCTTC. Its translation is CASRPYRGNEQFF.

The genes are TRBV19 and TRBJ2-5; 12 bases line up with TRBD2. The CDR3 length is 17 residues. Per germline, CDR1 LNHDA and CDR2 SQIVND (reference sequence). The junction had 9 bases not matched to a gene; V was cut back by 5 bases and J by 2 bases. The CDR3 nucleotides read TGTGCCAGTAGTGTCGGGACTAGCGGGTGGGAACAAGAGACCCAGTACTTC. It translates to CASSVGTSGWEQETQYF.

The rearrangement links TRBV7-2 to TRBJ2-7; TRBD1 is a possible D gene (5 bases). The germline V and J ends were trimmed by 2 bases and 2 bases, with 13 bases remaining between them. The CDR3 is 15 residues long. Germline V lookup: CDR1 SGHTA, CDR2 FQGNSA. This chain's CDR3 is CASSLNWGRPYEQYF. CDR3 nucleotide sequence: TGTGCCAGCAGCTTAAACTGGGGCAGACCCTACGAGCAGTACTTC.

V gene TRBV28 combines with J gene TRBJ1-1; tentative D call: TRBD1 (6 bases). The CDR3 spans 17 residues. Trimming left V 6 bases short and J 3 bases short, with 23 bases between. Germline CDR1 is MDHEN and CDR2 is SYDVKM. CDR3 DNA sequence: TGTGCCAGCAGCTTCCAAGTCGGGACATCCGATCACACTGAAGCTTTCTTT. Its translation: CASSFQVGTSDHTEAFF.

This sequence joins TRBV9 and TRBJ1-6, with D possibly TRBD1 on 5 matching bases. The CDR3 contains 13 residues. V dropped 2 bases and J dropped 10 bases, with 10 bases sitting between them. Germline-derived CDR1 and CDR2 are SGDLS and YYNGEE. Here the CDR3 DNA reads TGTGCCAGCAGCGTGGAGGGGAGATCACCCCTCCACTTT. It encodes CASSVEGRSPLHF.

This chain joins TRBV14 and TRBJ1-1, with 7 bases aligning to TRBD1. In germline, CDR1 is SGHDN, CDR2 FVKESK. The ends lost 5 bases at V and 4 bases at J; junction bases unmatched: 4. The CDR3 covers 13 residues. CDR3: CASSTQGGTEAFF. The CDR3, as DNA: TGTGCCAGCAGCACTCAGGGGGGCACTGAAGCTTTCTTT.

The chain employs TRBV24-1 and TRBJ1-4, with a tentative D call TRBD1 (5 bases). The V end lost 4 bases, the J end lost 10 bases, and 9 bases lay between the germline ends. CDR1 and CDR2 from the germline V gene are KGHDR and SFDVKD. This CDR3 spans 12 amino acids. The CDR3 loop is CATSDPTGKLFF. CDR3 DNA: TGTGCCACCAGTGACCCCACAGGAAAACTGTTTTTT.

The rearrangement joins TRBV3-1 (or the pseudogene TRBV3-2) to TRBJ2-5; D remains unclear. Looked up from germline, CDR1 is LGHDT and CDR2 is YNNKEL (reference sequence). This CDR3 spans 13 amino acids. V dropped 1 base and J dropped 5 bases, with 8 bases sitting between them. The CDR3 here is CASSQARRETQYF. The DNA for the CDR3 is TGTGCCAGCAGCCAAGCTCGTCGGGAGACCCAGTACTTC.

This clone was observed once. V gene TRBV15 combines with J gene TRBJ1-1; D unclear. V lost 2 bases and J 3 bases, leaving 13 bases between the germline ends. In germline, CDR1 is LNHNV, CDR2 YYDKDF (reference sequence). The CDR3 is made up of 15 amino acids. CDR3 sequence reads: CATSRSQLPYTEAFF. CDR3 coding DNA: TGTGCCACCAGCAGATCACAGCTCCCCTACACTGAAGCTTTCTTT.

About this clone: Compared with germline, one end of the junction differs, possibly owing to a read error. V is TRBV10-1 and J is TRBJ2-4; D is possibly TRBD1 or TRBD2 (5 bases each). The CDR3 extends over 13 amino acids. Germline assignment: CDR1 WNHNN and CDR2 SYGVQD (reference sequence). CDR3 nucleotides: TGCGCCAGCAGTGCCCAACCGGGACGCAGGACGAACTTC. It yields the protein CASSAQPGRRTNF.

The table lists this clone with a count of one. V is TRBV5-6 and J is TRBJ1-6; TRBD1 agrees at 8 bases. Germline V gene sequence: CDR1 SGHDT, CDR2 YYEEEE. The CDR3 totals 16 residues. V gave up 0 bases and J gave up 7 bases; unmatched junction bases: 6. CDR3: CASSLVGGQANSPLHF. CDR3 coding DNA: TGTGCCAGCAGCTTGGTAGGGGGACAGGCAAATTCACCCCTCCACTTT. The variable domain in full, with the rest retrieved from reference TRBV5-6 and TRBJ1-6, is DAGVTQSPTHLIKTRGQQVTLRCSPKSGHDTVSWYQQALGQGPQFIFQYYEEEERQRGNFPDRFSGHQFPNYSSELNVNALLLGDSALYLCASSLVGGQANSPLHFGNGTRLTVT.

The chain recombines TRBV6-5 with TRBJ1-1; TRBD1 is a possible D gene (5 bases). The CDR3 is made up of 14 amino acids. Germline loops: CDR1 MNHEY, CDR2 SVGAGI. V lost 1 base and J lost 2, with 8 bases in between. CDR3 DNA sequence: TGTGCCAGCAGTTACTACAGGACAAACACTGAAGCTTTCTTT. Translating gives CASSYYRTNTEAFF.

The V gene is TRBV28, the J gene TRBJ2-1, with 8 bases lining up with TRBD2. The CDR3 covers 13 residues. CDR1 and CDR2 (germline): MDHEN, SYDVKM. Trimming cost V 6 bases and J 6 bases; bases outside gene matches: 4. CDR3 in amino acids: CASRGGTSNEQFF. The CDR3 DNA is TGTGCCAGCAGGGGGGGGACTAGCAATGAGCAGTTCTTC.

The J gene is TRBJ1-1, the V gene TRBV5-6; the D is unclear. V was shortened by 4 bases and J by 0 bases, with 16 bases between the two germline ends. Per the germline V gene, CDR1 is SGHDT and CDR2 is YYEEEE. This CDR3 spans 16 amino acids. CDR3 coding DNA: TGTGCCAGCAGCCTCAACCCCCACCGTTTGAACACTGAAGCTTTCTTT. Translated, it gives CASSLNPHRLNTEAFF.

The V and J genes are TRBV4-3 and TRBJ2-1; no clear D. Germline CDR1 reads LGHNA; CDR2 reads YSLEER. V was clipped by 0 bases and J by 7 bases, with 16 bases between them. This CDR3 region has 16 residues. The CDR3 DNA sequence: TGCGCCAGCAGCCAAGATTTCGGGTCCGCCAGAAATGAGCAGTTCTTC. It specifies CASSQDFGSARNEQFF.

The chain recombines TRBV5-4 with TRBJ1-4; 7 bases align to TRBD1. This CDR3 has 18 residues. V dropped 6 bases and J dropped 0; count of bases not matched to a gene: 14. Germline-derived CDR1 and CDR2 are SGHNT and YYREEE (reference sequence). The CDR3 reads CASIPSRRTGATNEKLFF. The CDR3 nucleotides are TGTGCCAGCATCCCATCACGTAGAACAGGGGCAACTAATGAAAAACTGTTTTTT.